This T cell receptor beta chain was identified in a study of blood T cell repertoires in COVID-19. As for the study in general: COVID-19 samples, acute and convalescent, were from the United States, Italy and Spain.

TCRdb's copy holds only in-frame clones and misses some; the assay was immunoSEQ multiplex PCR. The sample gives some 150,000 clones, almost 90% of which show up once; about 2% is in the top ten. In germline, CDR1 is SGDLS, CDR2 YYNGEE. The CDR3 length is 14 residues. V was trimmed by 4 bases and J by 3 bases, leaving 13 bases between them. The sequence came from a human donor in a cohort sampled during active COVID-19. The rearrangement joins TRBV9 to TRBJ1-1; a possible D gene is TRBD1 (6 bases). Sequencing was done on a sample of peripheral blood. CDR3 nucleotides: TGTGCCAGCAGCACCTTGGACAGTCACACTGAAGCTTTCTTT. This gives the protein CASSTLDSHTEAFF.